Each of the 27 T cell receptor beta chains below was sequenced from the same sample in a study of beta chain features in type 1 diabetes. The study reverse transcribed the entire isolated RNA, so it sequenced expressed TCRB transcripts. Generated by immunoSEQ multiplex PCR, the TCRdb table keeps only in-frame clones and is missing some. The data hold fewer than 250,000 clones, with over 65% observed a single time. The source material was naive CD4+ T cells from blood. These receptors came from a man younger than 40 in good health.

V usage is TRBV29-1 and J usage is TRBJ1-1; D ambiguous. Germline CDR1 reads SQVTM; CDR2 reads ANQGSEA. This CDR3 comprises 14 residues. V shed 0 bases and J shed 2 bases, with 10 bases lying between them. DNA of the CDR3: TGCAGCGTTGAAGATAACAGCCTAAACACTGAAGCTTTCTTT. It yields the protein CSVEDNSLNTEAFF.

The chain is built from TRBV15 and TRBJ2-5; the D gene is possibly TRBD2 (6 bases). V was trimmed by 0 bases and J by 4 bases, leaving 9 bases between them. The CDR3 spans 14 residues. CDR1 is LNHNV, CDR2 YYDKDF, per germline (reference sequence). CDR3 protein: CATSRDLGGETQYF. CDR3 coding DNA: TGTGCCACCAGCAGAGATTTGGGGGGAGAGACCCAGTACTTC.

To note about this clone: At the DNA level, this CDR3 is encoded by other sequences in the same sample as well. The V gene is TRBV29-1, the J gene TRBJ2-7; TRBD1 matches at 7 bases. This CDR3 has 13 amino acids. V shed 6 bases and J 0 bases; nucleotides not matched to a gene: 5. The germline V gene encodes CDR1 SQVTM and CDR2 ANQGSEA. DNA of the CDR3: TGCAGCGTCGAGGGGGACAGCTCCTACGAGCAGTACTTC. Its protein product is CSVEGDSSYEQYF.

The CDR3 loop reads CASSQDSVAGANVLTF. CDR3 nucleotide sequence: TGCGCCAGCAGCCAAGATAGTGTTGCTGGGGCCAACGTCCTGACTTTC. This sequence joins TRBV4-3 and TRBJ2-6; D remains ambiguous. Deletions cut 0 bases from V and 2 bases from J, with 8 bases between. The germline V gene has CDR1 LGHNA and CDR2 YSLEER. The CDR3 extends over 16 amino acids.

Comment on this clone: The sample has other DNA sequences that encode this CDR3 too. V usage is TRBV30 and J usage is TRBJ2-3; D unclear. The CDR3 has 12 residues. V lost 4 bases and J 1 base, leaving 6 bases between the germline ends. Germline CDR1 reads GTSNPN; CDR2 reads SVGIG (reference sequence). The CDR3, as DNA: TGTGCCTGGAACCCGGGCACAGATACGCAGTATTTT. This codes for CAWNPGTDTQYF.

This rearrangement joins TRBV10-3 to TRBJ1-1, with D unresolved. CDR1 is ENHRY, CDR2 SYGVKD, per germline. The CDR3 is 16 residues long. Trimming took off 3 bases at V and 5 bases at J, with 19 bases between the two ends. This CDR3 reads CAISDSRAPGGTEAFF. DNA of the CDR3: TGTGCCATCAGTGATAGCCGGGCCCCCGGAGGGACTGAAGCTTTCTTT.

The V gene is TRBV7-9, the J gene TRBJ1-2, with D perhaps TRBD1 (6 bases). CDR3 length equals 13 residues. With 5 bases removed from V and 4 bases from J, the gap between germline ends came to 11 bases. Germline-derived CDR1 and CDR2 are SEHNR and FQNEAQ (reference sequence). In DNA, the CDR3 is TGTGCCAGCAGCCCGGACAGTTTCTATGGCTACACCTTC. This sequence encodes CASSPDSFYGYTF.

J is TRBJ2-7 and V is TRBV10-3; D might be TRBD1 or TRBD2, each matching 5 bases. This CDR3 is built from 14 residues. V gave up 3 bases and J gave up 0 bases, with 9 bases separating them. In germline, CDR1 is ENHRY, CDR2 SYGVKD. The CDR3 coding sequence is TGTGCCATCAGTGACTTTGGGGGCTCCTACGAGCAGTACTTC. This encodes CAISDFGGSYEQYF.

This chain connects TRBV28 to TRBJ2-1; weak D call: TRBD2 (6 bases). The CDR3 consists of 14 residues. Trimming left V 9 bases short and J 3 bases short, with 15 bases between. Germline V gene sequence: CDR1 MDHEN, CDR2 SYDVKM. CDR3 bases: TGTGCCAGTGGGACTTTTCCTCTCTACAATGAGCAGTTCTTC. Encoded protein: CASGTFPLYNEQFF.

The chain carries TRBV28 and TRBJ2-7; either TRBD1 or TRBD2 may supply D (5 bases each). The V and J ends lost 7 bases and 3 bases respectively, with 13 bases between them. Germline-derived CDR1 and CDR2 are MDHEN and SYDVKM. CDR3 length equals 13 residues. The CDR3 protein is CASNPGRIYEQYF. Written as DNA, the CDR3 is TGTGCCAGCAACCCGGGACGGATCTACGAGCAGTACTTC.

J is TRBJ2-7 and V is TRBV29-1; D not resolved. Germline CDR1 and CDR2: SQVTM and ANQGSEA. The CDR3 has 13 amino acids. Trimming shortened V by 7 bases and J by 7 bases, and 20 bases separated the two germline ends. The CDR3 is CSALDRAGREQYF. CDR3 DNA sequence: TGCAGCGCCTTGGACCGGGCAGGAAGGGAGCAGTACTTC.

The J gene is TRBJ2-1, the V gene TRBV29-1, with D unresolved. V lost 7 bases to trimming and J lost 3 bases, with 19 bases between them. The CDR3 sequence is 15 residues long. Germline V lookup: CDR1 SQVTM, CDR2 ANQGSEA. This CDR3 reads CSGEVWVRRYNEQFF. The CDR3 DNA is TGCAGCGGTGAGGTCTGGGTGCGCCGCTACAATGAGCAGTTCTTC.

The CDR3 spells CSSGQGADLSYGYTF. DNA of the CDR3: TGCAGCTCCGGACAGGGCGCCGACCTTTCCTATGGCTACACCTTC. The V and J genes are TRBV29-1 and TRBJ1-2; TRBD1 agrees at 8 bases. This CDR3 is 15 amino acids long. Germline V lookup: CDR1 SQVTM, CDR2 ANQGSEA. V lost 8 bases to trimming and J lost 4 bases; unmatched junction nucleotides: 15.

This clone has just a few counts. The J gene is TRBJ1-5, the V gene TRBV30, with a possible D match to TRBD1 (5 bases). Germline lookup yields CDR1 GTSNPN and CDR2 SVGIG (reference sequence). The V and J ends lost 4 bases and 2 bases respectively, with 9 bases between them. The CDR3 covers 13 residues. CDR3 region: CAWTRDGNQPQHF. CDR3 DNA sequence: TGTGCCTGGACCAGGGACGGCAATCAGCCCCAGCATTTT. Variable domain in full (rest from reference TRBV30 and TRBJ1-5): SQTIHQWPATLVQPVGSPLSLECTVEGTSNPNLYWYRQAAGRGLQLLFYSVGIGQISSEVPQNLSASRPQDRQFILSSKKLLLSDSGFYLCAWTRDGNQPQHFGDGTRLSIL.

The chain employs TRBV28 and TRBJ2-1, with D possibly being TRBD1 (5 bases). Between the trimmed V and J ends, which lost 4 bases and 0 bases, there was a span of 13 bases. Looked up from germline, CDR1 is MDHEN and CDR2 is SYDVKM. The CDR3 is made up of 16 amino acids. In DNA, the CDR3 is TGTGCCAGCAGTTCTTTAGGGGTTAGCTCCTACAATGAGCAGTTCTTC. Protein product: CASSSLGVSSYNEQFF.

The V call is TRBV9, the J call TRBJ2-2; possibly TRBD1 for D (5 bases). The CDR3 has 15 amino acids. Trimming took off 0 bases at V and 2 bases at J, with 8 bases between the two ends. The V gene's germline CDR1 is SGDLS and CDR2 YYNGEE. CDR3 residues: CASSVAQGNTGELFF. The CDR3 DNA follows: TGTGCCAGCAGCGTAGCTCAGGGAAACACCGGGGAGCTGTTTTTT.

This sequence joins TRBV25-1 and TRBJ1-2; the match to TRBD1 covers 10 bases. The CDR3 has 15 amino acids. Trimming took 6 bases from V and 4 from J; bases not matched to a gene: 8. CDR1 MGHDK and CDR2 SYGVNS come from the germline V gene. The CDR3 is CASSPATGGGYGYTF. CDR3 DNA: TGTGCCAGCAGCCCCGCGACAGGGGGCGGCTATGGCTACACCTTC.

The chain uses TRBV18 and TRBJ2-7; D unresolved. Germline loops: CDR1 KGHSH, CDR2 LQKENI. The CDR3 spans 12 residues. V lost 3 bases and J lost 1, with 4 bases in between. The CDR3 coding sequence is TGTGCCAGCTCACCCGAGTCCTACGAGCAGTACTTC. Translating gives CASSPESYEQYF.

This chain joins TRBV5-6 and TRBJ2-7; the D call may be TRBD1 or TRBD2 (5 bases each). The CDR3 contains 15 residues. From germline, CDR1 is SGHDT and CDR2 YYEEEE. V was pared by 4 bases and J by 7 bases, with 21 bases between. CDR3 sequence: CASSATTGPRTEQYF. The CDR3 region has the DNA TGTGCCAGCAGCGCGACTACGGGACCCCGCACGGAGCAGTACTTC.

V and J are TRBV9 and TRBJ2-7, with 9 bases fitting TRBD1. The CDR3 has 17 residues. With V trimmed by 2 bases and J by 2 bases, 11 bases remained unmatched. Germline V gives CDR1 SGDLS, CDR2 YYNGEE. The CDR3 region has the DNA TGTGCCAGCAGCGTCGAACCCGGGACAGGGAGCACCTACGAGCAGTACTTC. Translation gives CASSVEPGTGSTYEQYF.

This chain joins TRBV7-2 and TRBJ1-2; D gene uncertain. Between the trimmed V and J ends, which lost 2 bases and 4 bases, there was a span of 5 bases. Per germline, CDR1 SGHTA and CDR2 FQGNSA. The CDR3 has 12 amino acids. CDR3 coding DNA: TGTGCCAGCAGCTTAAGCTTCTATGGCTACACCTTC. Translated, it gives CASSLSFYGYTF.

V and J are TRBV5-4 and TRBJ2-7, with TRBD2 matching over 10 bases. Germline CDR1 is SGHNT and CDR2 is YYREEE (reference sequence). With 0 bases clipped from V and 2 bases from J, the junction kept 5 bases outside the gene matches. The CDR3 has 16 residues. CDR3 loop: CASSLAGLAGAYEQYF. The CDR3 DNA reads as TGTGCCAGCAGCTTGGCCGGGCTAGCGGGAGCCTACGAGCAGTACTTC.

CDR3 residues: CASSGAGTQETQYF. CDR3 coding DNA: TGTGCCAGCAGTGGGGCCGGGACCCAAGAGACCCAGTACTTC. The chain links TRBV25-1 to TRBJ2-5, with D perhaps TRBD1 or TRBD2 (5 bases each). V was cut by 4 bases and J by 1 base, with 10 bases left in between. This CDR3 has 14 residues. CDR1 and CDR2 from the germline V gene are MGHDK and SYGVNS. Supplemented by reference TRBV25-1 and TRBJ2-5, the full variable domain reads EADIYQTPRYLVIGTGKKITLECSQTMGHDKMYWYQQDPGMELHLIHYSYGVNSTEKGDLSSESTVSRIRTEHFPLTLESARPSHTSQYLCASSGAGTQETQYFGPGTRLLVL.

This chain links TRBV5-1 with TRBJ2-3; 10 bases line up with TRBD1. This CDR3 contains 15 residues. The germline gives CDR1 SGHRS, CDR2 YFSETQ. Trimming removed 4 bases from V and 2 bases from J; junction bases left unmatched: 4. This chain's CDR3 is CASSAGQGFTDTQYF. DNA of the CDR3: TGCGCCAGCAGCGCGGGACAGGGGTTCACAGATACGCAGTATTTT.

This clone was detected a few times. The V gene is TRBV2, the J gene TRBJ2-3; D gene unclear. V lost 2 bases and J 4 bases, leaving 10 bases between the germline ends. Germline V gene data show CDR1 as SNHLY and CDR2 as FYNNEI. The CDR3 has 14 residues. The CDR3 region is CASSENAPSDTQYF. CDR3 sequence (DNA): TGTGCCAGCAGTGAAAATGCTCCATCAGATACGCAGTATTTT.

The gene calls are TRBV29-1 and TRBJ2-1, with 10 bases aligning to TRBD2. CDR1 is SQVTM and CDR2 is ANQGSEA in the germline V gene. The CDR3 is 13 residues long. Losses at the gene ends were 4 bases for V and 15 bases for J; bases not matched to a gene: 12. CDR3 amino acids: CSVGASGSVNGFF. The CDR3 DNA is TGCAGCGTTGGGGCTAGCGGGAGTGTTAATGGGTTCTTC.

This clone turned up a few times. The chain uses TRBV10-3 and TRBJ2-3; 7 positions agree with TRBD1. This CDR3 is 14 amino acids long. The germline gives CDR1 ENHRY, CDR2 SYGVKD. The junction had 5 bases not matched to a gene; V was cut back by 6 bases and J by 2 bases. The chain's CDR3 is CAIRPTGNTDTQYF. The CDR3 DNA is TGTGCCATCAGACCGACAGGGAACACAGATACGCAGTATTTT.